A selection of T cell receptor beta chains follows, all from one sample in a study of beta chain features in type 1 diabetes. The data were produced by immunoSEQ multiplex PCR, yet TCRdb's version contains in-frame clones alone and is incomplete. The sample consists of roughly 180,000 clones, under 9.5% of them appearing once. Sequenced sample: central memory CD4+ T cells from blood. The receptors were gathered from a young man with type 1 diabetes. Each CDR3 is given with its conserved first and last residue. Each record gives: D gene, clone size, J gene, V gene, CDR3 DNA, CDR3 protein. A D gene is named only where the DNA matches it firmly. Rows give clone size only sometimes, using once, few, many, or a class for an expanded clone.

d_call: TRBD1
clone_size: few
j_call: TRBJ1-5
v_call: TRBV30
cdr3_nt: TGTGCCTGGAGCACAGGGGGCGGACAGCCCCAGCATTTT
cdr3_aa: CAWSTGGGQPQHF

d_call: .
clone_size: few
j_call: TRBJ2-3
v_call: TRBV28
cdr3_nt: TGTGCCAGCAGACGGCGGCAGGGTCCCACAGATACGCAGTATTTT
cdr3_aa: CASRRRQGPTDTQYF

d_call: TRBD2
clone_size: .
j_call: TRBJ2-7
v_call: TRBV7-2
cdr3_nt: TGTGCCAGCAGCCCCTTTAGCGGGGGATCCTACGAGCAGTACTTC
cdr3_aa: CASSPFSGGSYEQYF

d_call: .
clone_size: .
j_call: TRBJ1-1
v_call: TRBV4-2
cdr3_nt: TGTGCCAGCAGCCAAGAACCCTCCAGGGGTTCTGAAGCTTTCTTT
cdr3_aa: CASSQEPSRGSEAFF

d_call: .
clone_size: .
j_call: TRBJ1-4
v_call: TRBV7-9
cdr3_nt: TGTGCCAGCAGCCAGGCGGCAGCGGGGGAAAAACTGTTTTTT
cdr3_aa: CASSQAAAGEKLFF

d_call: .
clone_size: few
j_call: TRBJ1-2
v_call: TRBV7-2
cdr3_nt: TGTGCCAGCAGCCGACAGGTCTATGGCTACACCTTC
cdr3_aa: CASSRQVYGYTF

d_call: TRBD1
clone_size: .
j_call: TRBJ2-4
v_call: TRBV5-1
cdr3_nt: TGCGCCAGCAGCACGGGGACAGCGAACATTCAGTACTTC
cdr3_aa: CASSTGTANIQYF

d_call: TRBD1
clone_size: few
j_call: TRBJ1-2
v_call: TRBV6-1
cdr3_nt: TGTGCCAGCAGTGAACCGGGACAGGCATCTAACTATGGCTACACCTTC
cdr3_aa: CASSEPGQASNYGYTF

d_call: TRBD2
clone_size: .
j_call: TRBJ2-7
v_call: TRBV18
cdr3_nt: TGTGCCAGCTCACCCGGACTAGCGGGAAGCGAGCAGTACTTC
cdr3_aa: CASSPGLAGSEQYF

d_call: .
clone_size: few
j_call: TRBJ2-7
v_call: TRBV27
cdr3_nt: TGTGCCAGCAGCCTAACGATACGGCCCGGAGACGAGCAGTACTTC
cdr3_aa: CASSLTIRPGDEQYF

d_call: .
clone_size: .
j_call: TRBJ1-1
v_call: TRBV9
cdr3_nt: TGTGCCAGCAGCGTAGTGGGGAGAACGAACACTGAAGCTTTCTTT
cdr3_aa: CASSVVGRTNTEAFF

d_call: TRBD2
clone_size: few
j_call: TRBJ2-5
v_call: TRBV4-3
cdr3_nt: TGCGCCAGCAGCCAAGATGTAGCGAGCGGGGGGGCAAAAGAGACCCAGTACTTC
cdr3_aa: CASSQDVASGGAKETQYF

d_call: .
clone_size: few
j_call: TRBJ1-1
v_call: TRBV11-2
cdr3_nt: TGTGCCAGCAGCTCATACAGGTTCCTGAACACTGAAGCTTTCTTT
cdr3_aa: CASSSYRFLNTEAFF

d_call: .
clone_size: few
j_call: TRBJ2-2
v_call: TRBV4-3
cdr3_nt: TGCGCCAGCAGCCAACACTTAAACGGCGGGGACACCGGGGAGCTGTTTTTT
cdr3_aa: CASSQHLNGGDTGELFF

d_call: .
clone_size: few
j_call: TRBJ1-1
v_call: TRBV6-5
cdr3_nt: TGTGCCAGCAGTTACTCGAACAGGGATACGACTGAAGCTTTCTTT
cdr3_aa: CASSYSNRDTTEAFF

d_call: TRBD1
clone_size: few
j_call: TRBJ1-1
v_call: TRBV28
cdr3_nt: TGTGCCAGCAGGCGACAGGGAAGAATCGCTGAAGCTTTCTTT
cdr3_aa: CASRRQGRIAEAFF

d_call: TRBD1
clone_size: few
j_call: TRBJ2-7
v_call: TRBV28
cdr3_nt: TGTGCCAGCAGTTCGCCCGGGACAGCGTACGAGCAGTACTTC
cdr3_aa: CASSSPGTAYEQYF

d_call: TRBD2
clone_size: .
j_call: TRBJ2-1
v_call: TRBV7-2
cdr3_nt: TGTGCCAGCAGCTTTCTAGCGGGGGGGTATTATGAGCAGTTCTTC
cdr3_aa: CASSFLAGGYYEQFF

d_call: .
clone_size: few
j_call: TRBJ1-2
v_call: TRBV9
cdr3_nt: TGTGCCAGCAGCGTACCAGGAAACCATGGCTACACCTTC
cdr3_aa: CASSVPGNHGYTF

d_call: .
clone_size: .
j_call: TRBJ2-5
v_call: TRBV5-1
cdr3_nt: TGCGCCAGCAGCCCCGGGACACCTCAAGAGACCCAGTACTTC
cdr3_aa: CASSPGTPQETQYF

d_call: .
clone_size: .
j_call: TRBJ2-3
v_call: TRBV6-6
cdr3_nt: TGTGCCAGCAGCCCTCCTCGCGGCACAGATACGCAGTATTTT
cdr3_aa: CASSPPRGTDTQYF

d_call: .
clone_size: .
j_call: TRBJ2-2
v_call: TRBV4-3
cdr3_nt: TGCGCCAGCAGCCAACAGGGTATTGGCGGGGAGCTGTTTTTT
cdr3_aa: CASSQQGIGGELFF

d_call: TRBD2
clone_size: once
j_call: TRBJ2-2
v_call: TRBV10-1
cdr3_nt: TGCGCCAGCAGGCCTAGCGGCACCGGGGAGCTGTTTTTT
cdr3_aa: CASRPSGTGELFF

d_call: .
clone_size: few
j_call: TRBJ1-5
v_call: TRBV9
cdr3_nt: TGTGCCAGCAGCAAGGGACTTAGCAATCAGCCCCAGCATTTT
cdr3_aa: CASSKGLSNQPQHF

d_call: TRBD1
clone_size: few
j_call: TRBJ1-6
v_call: TRBV7-2
cdr3_nt: TGTGCCAGCAGCTTAAGGTTGGACAGGGGGGGACCCCTCCACTTT
cdr3_aa: CASSLRLDRGGPLHF

d_call: TRBD2
clone_size: few
j_call: TRBJ2-7
v_call: TRBV28
cdr3_nt: TGTGCCAGCAGCCTACGTCGTGATAGCGGGGGAAGTTCCTACGAGCAGTACTTC
cdr3_aa: CASSLRRDSGGSSYEQYF

d_call: TRBD1
clone_size: .
j_call: TRBJ2-2
v_call: TRBV27
cdr3_nt: TGTGCCAGCAGTTTGTTTCGGACAGGGGCGAACACCGGGGAGCTGTTTTTT
cdr3_aa: CASSLFRTGANTGELFF

d_call: .
clone_size: few
j_call: TRBJ2-5
v_call: TRBV6-1
cdr3_nt: TGTGCCAGCAGTCCTACGGGGGGCTGGGAGACCCAGTACTTC
cdr3_aa: CASSPTGGWETQYF

d_call: .
clone_size: .
j_call: TRBJ1-5
v_call: TRBV7-2
cdr3_nt: TGTGCCAGCAGCCAAGAGGTAGGGAGGGGCAATCAGCCCCAGCATTTT
cdr3_aa: CASSQEVGRGNQPQHF

d_call: TRBD1
clone_size: .
j_call: TRBJ2-1
v_call: TRBV4-2
cdr3_nt: TGTGCCAGCAGCCAGAAAGTCCCCGGAGGGACAGGGTACAATGAGCAGTTCTTC
cdr3_aa: CASSQKVPGGTGYNEQFF

d_call: .
clone_size: .
j_call: TRBJ1-1
v_call: TRBV9
cdr3_nt: TGTGCCAGCAGCGTAGTAGATAACACTGAAGCTTTCTTT
cdr3_aa: CASSVVDNTEAFF

d_call: TRBD1
clone_size: .
j_call: TRBJ2-7
v_call: TRBV7-9
cdr3_nt: TGTGCCAGCAGCTTAGATGGGACAGTCTACGAGCAGTACTTC
cdr3_aa: CASSLDGTVYEQYF

d_call: .
clone_size: .
j_call: TRBJ2-1
v_call: TRBV27
cdr3_nt: TGTGCCAGCAGTCCGGCTCCGGGACTGCCTTACAATGAGCAGTTCTTC
cdr3_aa: CASSPAPGLPYNEQFF

d_call: TRBD2
clone_size: few
j_call: TRBJ2-3
v_call: TRBV11-2
cdr3_nt: TGTGCCAGCAGTCTTCTCCCGGGACTAGCGGGAGGGTCGACAGATACGCAGTATTTT
cdr3_aa: CASSLLPGLAGGSTDTQYF

d_call: TRBD1
clone_size: .
j_call: TRBJ1-4
v_call: TRBV5-4
cdr3_nt: TGTGCCAGCAGTGGTCCGGAAGGGGGCAATAAGGAAAAACTGTTTTTT
cdr3_aa: CASSGPEGGNKEKLFF

d_call: TRBD1
clone_size: .
j_call: TRBJ1-2
v_call: TRBV27
cdr3_nt: TGTGCCAGCAGTTTACGCTCGGCAGGGGGGAATAACTATGGCTACACCTTC
cdr3_aa: CASSLRSAGGNNYGYTF

d_call: .
clone_size: many
j_call: TRBJ1-4
v_call: TRBV7-2
cdr3_nt: TGTGCCAGCAGCCCGTTCGTTAATGAAAAACTGTTTTTT
cdr3_aa: CASSPFVNEKLFF

d_call: .
clone_size: few
j_call: TRBJ2-3
v_call: TRBV7-9
cdr3_nt: TGTGCCAGCGACCGAACAGGGGGGGGCACAGATACGCAGTATTTT
cdr3_aa: CASDRTGGGTDTQYF

d_call: TRBD2
clone_size: few
j_call: TRBJ2-7
v_call: TRBV5-6
cdr3_nt: TGTGCCAGCAGCCGGACTAGCGGGATCTACGAGCAGTACTTC
cdr3_aa: CASSRTSGIYEQYF

d_call: .
clone_size: few
j_call: TRBJ1-5
v_call: TRBV7-2
cdr3_nt: TGTGCCAGCAGCGTCTTAAATCAGCCCCAGCATTTT
cdr3_aa: CASSVLNQPQHF

d_call: .
clone_size: .
j_call: TRBJ2-1
v_call: TRBV2
cdr3_nt: TGTGCCAGCAGTGACGCGAGAATCTCCTACAATGAGCAGTTCTTC
cdr3_aa: CASSDARISYNEQFF

d_call: .
clone_size: few
j_call: TRBJ2-6
v_call: TRBV6-5
cdr3_nt: TGTGCCAGCAATCGGTCTGGGGCCAACGTCCTGACTTTC
cdr3_aa: CASNRSGANVLTF

d_call: .
clone_size: .
j_call: TRBJ1-2
v_call: TRBV6-5
cdr3_nt: TGTGCCAGCAGTTACGACAGAAACTATGGCTACACCTTC
cdr3_aa: CASSYDRNYGYTF

d_call: TRBD2
clone_size: many
j_call: TRBJ2-3
v_call: TRBV5-4
cdr3_nt: TGTGCCAGCAGCTTTTCGAGAGCGGGAAGCCACTATGACACAGATACGCAGTATTTT
cdr3_aa: CASSFSRAGSHYDTDTQYF

d_call: .
clone_size: few
j_call: TRBJ1-2
v_call: TRBV29-1
cdr3_nt: TGCAGCGGGGCAGCGGGCTCCAACTATGGCTACACCTTC
cdr3_aa: CSGAAGSNYGYTF

d_call: .
clone_size: .
j_call: TRBJ1-4
v_call: TRBV30
cdr3_nt: TGTGCCTGGAGTGTTTCATCGGGAGGGTGGGAAAAACTGTTTTTT
cdr3_aa: CAWSVSSGGWEKLFF

d_call: .
clone_size: few
j_call: TRBJ1-1
v_call: TRBV2
cdr3_nt: TGTGCCAGCAGTTCCCAGAACACTGAAGCTTTCTTT
cdr3_aa: CASSSQNTEAFF

d_call: TRBD1
clone_size: .
j_call: TRBJ2-1
v_call: TRBV19
cdr3_nt: TGTGCCAGTAGAACCGGACAGGGGCTCGGTAATGAGCAGTTCTTC
cdr3_aa: CASRTGQGLGNEQFF

d_call: .
clone_size: .
j_call: TRBJ2-3
v_call: TRBV9
cdr3_nt: TGTGCCAGCAGCGTACAAAGCGGCACAGATACGCAGTATTTT
cdr3_aa: CASSVQSGTDTQYF

d_call: .
clone_size: .
j_call: TRBJ2-1
v_call: TRBV11-2
cdr3_nt: TGTGCCAGCAGCTTAGATCCTTCGGACAATGAGCAGTTCTTC
cdr3_aa: CASSLDPSDNEQFF

d_call: TRBD2
clone_size: .
j_call: TRBJ2-4
v_call: TRBV18
cdr3_nt: TGTGCCAGCTCACCTAGGTCCATAGCGGGAGCAGCAGCCAAAAACATTCAGTACTTC
cdr3_aa: CASSPRSIAGAAAKNIQYF

d_call: TRBD1
clone_size: .
j_call: TRBJ1-5
v_call: TRBV28
cdr3_nt: TGTGCCAGCAGTCCCCAGACAGGGGGAAATCAGCCCCAGCATTTT
cdr3_aa: CASSPQTGGNQPQHF

d_call: .
clone_size: .
j_call: TRBJ1-2
v_call: TRBV28
cdr3_nt: TGTGCCAGCACCCCGGGCGGGGGCCACTATGGCTACACCTTC
cdr3_aa: CASTPGGGHYGYTF

d_call: .
clone_size: few
j_call: TRBJ1-4
v_call: TRBV28
cdr3_nt: TGTGCCAGCAGGAGGAATGAAAAACTGTTTTTT
cdr3_aa: CASRRNEKLFF

d_call: TRBD2
clone_size: .
j_call: TRBJ2-3
v_call: TRBV6-1
cdr3_nt: TGTGCCAGCTGGGCTAGCGGGACATATACGCAGTATTTT
cdr3_aa: CASWASGTYTQYF

d_call: .
clone_size: .
j_call: TRBJ2-3
v_call: TRBV4-2
cdr3_nt: TGTGCCAGCAGCCAAGATAGGGGGAGACCGGATACGCAGTATTTT
cdr3_aa: CASSQDRGRPDTQYF

d_call: .
clone_size: few
j_call: TRBJ1-1
v_call: TRBV5-6
cdr3_nt: TGTGCCAGCAGCTTAAACAGGGCTGAAGCTTTCTTT
cdr3_aa: CASSLNRAEAFF